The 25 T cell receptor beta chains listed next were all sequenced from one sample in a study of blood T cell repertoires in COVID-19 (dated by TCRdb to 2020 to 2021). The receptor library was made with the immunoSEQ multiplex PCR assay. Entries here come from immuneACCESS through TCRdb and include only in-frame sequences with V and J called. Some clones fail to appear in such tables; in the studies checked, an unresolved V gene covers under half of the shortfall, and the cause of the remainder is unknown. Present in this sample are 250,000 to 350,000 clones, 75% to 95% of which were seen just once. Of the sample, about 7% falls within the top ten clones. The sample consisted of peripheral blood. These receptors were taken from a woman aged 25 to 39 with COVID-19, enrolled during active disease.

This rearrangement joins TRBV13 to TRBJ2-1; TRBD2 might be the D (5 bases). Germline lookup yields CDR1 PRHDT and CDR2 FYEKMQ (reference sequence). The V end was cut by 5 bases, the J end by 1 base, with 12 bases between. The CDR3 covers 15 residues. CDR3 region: CASSPKGRSYNEQFF. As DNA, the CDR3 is TGTGCCAGCAGCCCAAAAGGGAGATCCTACAATGAGCAGTTCTTC.

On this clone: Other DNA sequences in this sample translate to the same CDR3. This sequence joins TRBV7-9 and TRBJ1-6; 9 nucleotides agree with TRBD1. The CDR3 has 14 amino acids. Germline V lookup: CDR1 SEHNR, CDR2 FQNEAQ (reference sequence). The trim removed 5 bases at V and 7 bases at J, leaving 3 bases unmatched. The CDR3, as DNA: TGTGCCAGCAGCCCCGGACAGGGGAATTCACCCCTCCACTTT. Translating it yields CASSPGQGNSPLHF.

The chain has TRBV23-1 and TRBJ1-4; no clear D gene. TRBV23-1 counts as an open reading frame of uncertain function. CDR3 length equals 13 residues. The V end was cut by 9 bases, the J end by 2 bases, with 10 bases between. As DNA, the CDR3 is TGCGCCAGACCCGGTCACACTAATGAAAAACTGTTTTTT. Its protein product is CARPGHTNEKLFF.

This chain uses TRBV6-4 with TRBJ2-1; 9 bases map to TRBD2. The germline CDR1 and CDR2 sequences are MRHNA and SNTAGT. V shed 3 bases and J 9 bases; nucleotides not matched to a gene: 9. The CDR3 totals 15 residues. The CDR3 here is CASSEIAGDLGEQFF. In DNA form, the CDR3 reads TGTGCCAGCAGTGAAATAGCGGGAGATCTAGGTGAGCAGTTCTTC.

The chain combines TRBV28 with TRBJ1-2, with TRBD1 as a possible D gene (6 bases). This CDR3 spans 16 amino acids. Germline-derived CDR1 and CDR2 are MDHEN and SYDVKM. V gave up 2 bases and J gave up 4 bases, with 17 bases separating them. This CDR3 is CASSLTMRGGSYGYTF. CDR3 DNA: TGTGCCAGCAGTTTAACCATGAGGGGGGGATCCTATGGCTACACCTTC.

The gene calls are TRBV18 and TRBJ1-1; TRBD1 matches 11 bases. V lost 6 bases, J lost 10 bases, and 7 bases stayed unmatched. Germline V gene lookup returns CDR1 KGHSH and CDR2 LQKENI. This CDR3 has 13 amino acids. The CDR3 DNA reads TGTGCCAGCTCCCTCGGGACAGGGGGAATAGCTTTCTTT. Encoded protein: CASSLGTGGIAFF. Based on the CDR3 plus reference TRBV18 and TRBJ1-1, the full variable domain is NAGVMQNPRHLVRRRGQEARLRCSPMKGHSHVYWYRQLPEEGLKFMVYLQKENIIDESGMPKERFSAEFPKEGPSILRIQQVVRGDSAAYFCASSLGTGGIAFFGQGTRLTVV.

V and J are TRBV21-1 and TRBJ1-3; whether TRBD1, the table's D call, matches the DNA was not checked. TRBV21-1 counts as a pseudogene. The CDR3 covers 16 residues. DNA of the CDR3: TGTGCCAGCAGCGCTCGGACAGGGGAAGGTGGAAACACCATATATTTT. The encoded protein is CASSARTGEGGNTIYF.

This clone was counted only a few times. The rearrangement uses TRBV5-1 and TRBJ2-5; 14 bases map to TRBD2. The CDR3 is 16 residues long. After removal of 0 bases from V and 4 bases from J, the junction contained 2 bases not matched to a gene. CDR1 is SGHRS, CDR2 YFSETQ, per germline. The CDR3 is CASSLGLAGGGETQYF. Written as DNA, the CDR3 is TGCGCCAGCAGCTTGGGACTAGCGGGAGGGGGAGAGACCCAGTACTTC.

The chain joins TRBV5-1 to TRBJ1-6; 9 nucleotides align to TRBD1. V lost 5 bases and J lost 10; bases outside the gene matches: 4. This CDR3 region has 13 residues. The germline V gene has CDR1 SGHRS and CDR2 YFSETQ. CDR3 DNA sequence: TGCGCCAGCAGGGGACAGGGAGGGTCACCCCTCCACTTT. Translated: CASRGQGGSPLHF. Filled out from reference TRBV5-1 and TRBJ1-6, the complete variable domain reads KAGVTQTPRYLIKTRGQQVTLSCSPISGHRSVSWYQQTPGQGLQFLFEYFSETQRNKGNFPGRFSGRQFSNSRSEMNVSTLELGDSALYLCASRGQGGSPLHFGNGTRLTVT.

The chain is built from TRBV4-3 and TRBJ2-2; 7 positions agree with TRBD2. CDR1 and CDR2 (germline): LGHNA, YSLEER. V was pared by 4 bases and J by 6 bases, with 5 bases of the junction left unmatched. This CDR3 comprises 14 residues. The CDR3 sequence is CASSLSRGAGELFF. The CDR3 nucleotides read TGCGCCAGCAGCCTCAGTCGGGGGGCCGGGGAGCTGTTTTTT.

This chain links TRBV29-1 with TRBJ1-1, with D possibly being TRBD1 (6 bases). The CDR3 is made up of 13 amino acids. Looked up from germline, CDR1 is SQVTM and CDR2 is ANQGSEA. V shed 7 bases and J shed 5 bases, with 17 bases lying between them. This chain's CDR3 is CSAARQGRTEAFF. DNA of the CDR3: TGCAGCGCCGCACGGCAGGGGCGGACTGAAGCTTTCTTT.

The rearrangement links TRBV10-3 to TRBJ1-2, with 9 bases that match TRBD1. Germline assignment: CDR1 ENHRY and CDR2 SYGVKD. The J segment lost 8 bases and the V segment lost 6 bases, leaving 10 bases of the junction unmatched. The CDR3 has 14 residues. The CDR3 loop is CAIRRTGGVWGYTF. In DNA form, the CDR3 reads TGTGCCATCAGACGAACAGGGGGCGTCTGGGGCTACACCTTC.

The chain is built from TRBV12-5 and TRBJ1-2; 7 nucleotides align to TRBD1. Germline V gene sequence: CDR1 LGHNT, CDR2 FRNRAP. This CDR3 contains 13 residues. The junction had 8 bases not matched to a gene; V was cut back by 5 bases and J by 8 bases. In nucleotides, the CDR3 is TGTGCTAGTGGTCCCCCAGGGGGGTTAGGCTACACCTTC. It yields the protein CASGPPGGLGYTF.

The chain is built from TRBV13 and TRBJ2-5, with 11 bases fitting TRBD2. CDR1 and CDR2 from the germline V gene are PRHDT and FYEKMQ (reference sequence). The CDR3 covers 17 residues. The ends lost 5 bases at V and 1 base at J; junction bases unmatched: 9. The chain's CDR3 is CASSRGGTSGSQETQYF. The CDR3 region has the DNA TGTGCCAGCAGCCGAGGGGGGACTAGCGGATCCCAAGAGACCCAGTACTTC.

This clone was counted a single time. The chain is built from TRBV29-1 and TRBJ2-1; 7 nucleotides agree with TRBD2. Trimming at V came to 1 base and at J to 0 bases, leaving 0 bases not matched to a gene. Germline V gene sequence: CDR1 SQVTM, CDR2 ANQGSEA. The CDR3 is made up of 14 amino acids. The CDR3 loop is CSVEGGSSYNEQFF. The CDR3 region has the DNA TGCAGCGTTGAAGGCGGGAGCTCCTACAATGAGCAGTTCTTC.

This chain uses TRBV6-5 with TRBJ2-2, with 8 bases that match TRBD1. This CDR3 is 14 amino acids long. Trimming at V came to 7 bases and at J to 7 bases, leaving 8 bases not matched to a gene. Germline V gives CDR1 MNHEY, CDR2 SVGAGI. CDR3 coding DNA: TGTGCCAGCACCCAGACAGGGGATCTCGGGGAGCTGTTTTTT. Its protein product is CASTQTGDLGELFF.

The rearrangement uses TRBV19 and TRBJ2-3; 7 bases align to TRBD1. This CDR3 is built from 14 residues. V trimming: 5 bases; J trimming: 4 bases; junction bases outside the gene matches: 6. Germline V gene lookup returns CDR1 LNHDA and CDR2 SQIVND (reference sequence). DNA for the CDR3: TGTGCCAGTAGTGAACAGGGGCGGTCAGATACGCAGTATTTT. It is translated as CASSEQGRSDTQYF. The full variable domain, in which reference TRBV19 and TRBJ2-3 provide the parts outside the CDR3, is DGGITQSPKYLFRKEGQNVTLSCEQNLNHDAMYWYRQDPGQGLRLIYYSQIVNDFQKGDIAEGYSVSREKKESFPLTVTSAQKNPTAFYLCASSEQGRSDTQYFGPGTRLTVL.

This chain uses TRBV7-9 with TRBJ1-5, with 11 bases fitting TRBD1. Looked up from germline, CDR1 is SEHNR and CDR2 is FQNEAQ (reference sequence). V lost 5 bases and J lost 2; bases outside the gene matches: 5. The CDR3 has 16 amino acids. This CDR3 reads CASSPLDRGRNQPQHF. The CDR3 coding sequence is TGTGCCAGCAGCCCCCTGGACAGGGGGCGCAATCAGCCCCAGCATTTT.

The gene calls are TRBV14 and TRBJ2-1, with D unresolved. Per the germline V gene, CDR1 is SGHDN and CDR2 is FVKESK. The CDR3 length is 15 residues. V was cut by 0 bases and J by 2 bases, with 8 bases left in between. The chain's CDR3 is CASSQDWATYNEQFF. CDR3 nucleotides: TGTGCCAGCAGCCAAGACTGGGCCACCTACAATGAGCAGTTCTTC.

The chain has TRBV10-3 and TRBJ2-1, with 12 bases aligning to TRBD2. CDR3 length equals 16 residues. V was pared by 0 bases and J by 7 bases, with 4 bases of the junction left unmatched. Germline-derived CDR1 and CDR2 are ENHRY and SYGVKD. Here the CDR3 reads CAISESRTSGTNEQFF. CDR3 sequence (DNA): TGTGCCATCAGTGAGTCCAGGACTAGCGGGACGAATGAGCAGTTCTTC.

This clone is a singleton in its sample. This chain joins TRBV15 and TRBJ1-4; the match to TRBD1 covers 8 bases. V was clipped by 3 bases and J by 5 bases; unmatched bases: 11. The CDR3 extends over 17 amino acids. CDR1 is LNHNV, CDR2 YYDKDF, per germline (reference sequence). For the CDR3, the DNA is TGTGCCACCAGCAGCAGCCTGACAGGGGCCCAAAATGAAAAACTGTTTTTT. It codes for CATSSSLTGAQNEKLFF.

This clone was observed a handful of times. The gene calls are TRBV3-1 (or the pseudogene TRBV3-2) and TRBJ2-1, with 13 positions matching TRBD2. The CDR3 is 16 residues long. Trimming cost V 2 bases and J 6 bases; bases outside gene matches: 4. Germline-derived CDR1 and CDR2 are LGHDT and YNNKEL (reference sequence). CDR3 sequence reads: CASSQLLAGGFNEQFF. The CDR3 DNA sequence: TGTGCCAGCAGCCAACTACTAGCGGGAGGGTTCAATGAGCAGTTCTTC.

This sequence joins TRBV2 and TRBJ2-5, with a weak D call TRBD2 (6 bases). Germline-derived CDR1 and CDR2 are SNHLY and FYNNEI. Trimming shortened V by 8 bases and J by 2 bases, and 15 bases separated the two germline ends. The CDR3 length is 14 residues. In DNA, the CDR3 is TGTGCCAGCGCCCCCGGCGGGGCACAAGAGACCCAGTACTTC. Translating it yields CASAPGGAQETQYF.

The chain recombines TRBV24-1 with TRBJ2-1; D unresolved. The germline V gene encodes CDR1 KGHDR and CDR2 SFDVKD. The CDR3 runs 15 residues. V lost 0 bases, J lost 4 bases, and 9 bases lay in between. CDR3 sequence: CATSDLDSTYNEQFF. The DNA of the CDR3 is TGTGCCACCAGTGATTTGGACTCAACATACAATGAGCAGTTCTTC.

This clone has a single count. CDR3 amino acids: CASSQQSGASETQYF. CDR3 bases: TGCGCCAGCAGCCAACAATCAGGGGCCTCAGAGACCCAGTACTTC. The chain uses TRBV5-1 and TRBJ2-5, with D maybe TRBD1 (6 bases). V was clipped by 4 bases and J by 4 bases, with 17 bases between them. This CDR3 is 15 amino acids long. Germline loops: CDR1 SGHRS, CDR2 YFSETQ.